These 26 T cell receptor beta chains were all obtained from the same sample, sequenced in a study of T cell responses to AZD1222 COVID-19 vaccine. Profiling relied on immunoSEQ multiplex PCR, and the TCRdb table lists in-frame clones only, not all of them. The repertoire holds about 150,000 clones, 91% seen once, with over 1.1% in the top ten. Source: peripheral blood, taken on day 0 of AZD1222 vaccination. These receptors came from an adult in good health.

V is TRBV9 and J is TRBJ2-7; D call uncertain. The CDR3 loop spans 14 amino acids. The germline V gene encodes CDR1 SGDLS and CDR2 YYNGEE. V lost 3 bases, J lost 4 bases, and 14 bases lay in between. The DNA of the CDR3 is TGTGCCAGCAGCGACGGTCCCGGGTGGTACGAGCAGTACTTC. Translation: CASSDGPGWYEQYF.

CDR3 in DNA: TGTGCCAGCAGTGATAGGGGTCTACTACCTCGCACAGATACGCAGTATTTT. This codes for CASSDRGLLPRTDTQYF. The chain carries TRBV6-1 and TRBJ2-3, with D perhaps matching TRBD1 (5 bases). Germline loops: CDR1 MNHNS, CDR2 SASEGT. V was cut by 3 bases and J by 1 base, with 17 bases left in between. The CDR3 has 17 amino acids.

The V and J genes are TRBV12-3 or TRBV12-4 and TRBJ2-7; D is perhaps TRBD1 (5 bases). Trimming cost V 6 bases and J 5 bases, with 8 bases left between them. The CDR3 has 11 residues. CDR3 nucleotides: TGTGCCAGCAGCTACAGGAACGAGCAGTACTTC. It specifies CASSYRNEQYF.

This clone was recorded a few times. V gene TRBV7-9 combines with J gene TRBJ2-7; TRBD1 aligns across 7 bases. The germline V gene has CDR1 SEHNR and CDR2 FQNEAQ (reference sequence). With V trimmed by 5 bases and J by 4 bases, 17 bases remained unmatched. This CDR3 comprises 17 residues. The CDR3: CASSHNPPGTERYEQYF. In nucleotides, the CDR3 is TGTGCCAGCAGCCACAATCCACCCGGGACAGAGAGGTACGAGCAGTACTTC.

The chain carries TRBV12-2 and TRBJ1-3. TRBV12-2 is a documented pseudogene. The CDR3 has 14 amino acids. The DNA of the CDR3 is TGTGCAAGTCGCTTAATAGGCTCTGGAAACACCATATATTTT. It is translated as CASRLIGSGNTIYF.

The CDR3 region has the DNA TGTGCCAGCAGCTCCCGGGACAGCGTAGCCCTCCCCTATGGCTACACCTTC. Protein: CASSSRDSVALPYGYTF. This sequence joins TRBV7-2 and TRBJ1-2; 7 bases fit TRBD1. The CDR3 runs to 17 residues. The V gene's germline CDR1 is SGHTA and CDR2 FQGNSA. Trimming at V came to 4 bases and at J to 4 bases, leaving 15 bases not matched to a gene.

This rearrangement joins TRBV3-1 (or the pseudogene TRBV3-2) to TRBJ2-3; the D is unclear. This CDR3 has 17 amino acids. V lost 1 base and J lost 4, with 18 bases in between. Looked up from germline, CDR1 is LGHDT and CDR2 is YNNKEL (reference sequence). DNA for the CDR3: TGTGCCAGCAGCCAAGGGCTGAGTGAGGTCGTGGCAGATACGCAGTATTTT. Translation gives CASSQGLSEVVADTQYF.

V and J are TRBV24-1 and TRBJ2-2; 10 bases are a match to TRBD2. Germline CDR1 reads KGHDR; CDR2 reads SFDVKD. V shed 5 bases, J shed 5 bases, and the junction held 13 bases outside the gene matches. There are 18 residues in the CDR3. The CDR3 protein is CATSGNRLAGARTGELFF. CDR3 DNA: TGTGCCACCAGTGGAAATAGGCTAGCGGGAGCGAGGACCGGGGAGCTGTTTTTT.

The gene calls are TRBV19 and TRBJ2-7, with 10 bases aligning to TRBD2. CDR3 length: 14 amino acids. Germline CDR1 reads LNHDA; CDR2 reads SQIVND (reference sequence). With V trimmed by 6 bases and J by 0 bases, 2 bases remained unmatched. CDR3 bases: TGTGCCAGTAGAACTAGCGGGACCTCCTACGAGCAGTACTTC. It translates to CASRTSGTSYEQYF.

The CDR3 sequence: CASSLDHPSGNSNYGYTF. The CDR3 region has the DNA TGCGCCAGCAGCTTGGACCACCCCTCGGGGAATTCAAACTATGGCTACACCTTC. V usage is TRBV5-1 and J usage is TRBJ1-2, with D hard to call. Germline lookup yields CDR1 SGHRS and CDR2 YFSETQ. This CDR3 has 18 residues. The V gene lost 0 bases and the J gene lost 2 bases, with 20 bases spanning the gap.

V usage is TRBV5-1 and J usage is TRBJ1-2; D is perhaps TRBD1 (5 bases). CDR3 length equals 12 residues. Germline CDR1 is SGHRS and CDR2 is YFSETQ. V was shortened by 5 bases and J by 4 bases, with 9 bases between the two germline ends. CDR3 sequence reads: CASRKGSYGYTF. CDR3 coding DNA: TGCGCCAGCAGGAAGGGGTCCTATGGCTACACCTTC.

J is TRBJ1-4 and V is TRBV12-5, with D maybe TRBD1 (5 bases). The germline gives CDR1 LGHNT, CDR2 FRNRAP. V was clipped by 0 bases and J by 8 bases, with 16 bases between them. This CDR3 spans 16 amino acids. The CDR3 region has the DNA TGTGCTAGTGGTTTGGTACTTGGGGGGAGGGTAGAAAAACTGTTTTTT. Its translation is CASGLVLGGRVEKLFF.

A single count supports this clone. The rearrangement uses TRBV6-6 and TRBJ1-2; 7 positions agree with TRBD1. This CDR3 comprises 12 residues. Trimming removed 10 bases from V and 7 bases from J; junction bases left unmatched: 9. CDR1 MNHNY and CDR2 SVGAGI come from the germline V gene (reference sequence). The CDR3 is CATTGEGLGYTF. In DNA, the CDR3 is TGTGCCACCACAGGGGAGGGGCTTGGCTACACCTTC.

This chain connects TRBV11-2 to TRBJ1-3; D unclear. Germline CDR1 SGHAT, CDR2 FQNNGV. The CDR3 is 9 amino acids. V dropped 11 bases and J dropped 11 bases, with 10 bases sitting between them. In DNA form, the CDR3 reads TGTGCCCGGTGGTGGGCCATATATTTT. Translation gives CARWWAIYF.

This chain joins TRBV11-2 and TRBJ2-2, with D perhaps TRBD2 (5 bases). The CDR3 covers 15 residues. The germline gives CDR1 SGHAT, CDR2 FQNNGV. The V end was cut by 6 bases, the J end by 1 base, with 12 bases between. The CDR3 sequence is CASRPLAGNTGELFF. CDR3 sequence (DNA): TGTGCCAGCAGGCCTCTCGCGGGGAACACCGGGGAGCTGTTTTTT.

The chain joins TRBV11-2 to TRBJ2-3, with no clear D. The CDR3 loop spans 16 amino acids. Germline V lookup: CDR1 SGHAT, CDR2 FQNNGV. V was shortened by 3 bases and J by 0 bases, with 13 bases between the two germline ends. The CDR3 is CASSFIKGASTDTQYF. The DNA of the CDR3 is TGTGCCAGCAGCTTCATTAAGGGTGCTAGCACAGATACGCAGTATTTT.

The chain links TRBV9 to TRBJ2-6, with D perhaps matching TRBD1 (5 bases). Germline assignment: CDR1 SGDLS and CDR2 YYNGEE. This CDR3 region has 16 residues. The V gene lost 3 bases and the J gene lost 3 bases, with 13 bases spanning the gap. The CDR3 loop reads CASSEGRVRGANVLTF. In nucleotides, the CDR3 is TGTGCCAGCAGCGAAGGCAGGGTACGTGGGGCCAACGTCCTGACTTTC.

This clone was detected only once. The CDR3 DNA sequence: TGTGCCAGCAGCCAAGGGGGCTGGACCGGGGAGCTGTTTTTT. Translating gives CASSQGGWTGELFF. V is TRBV14 and J is TRBJ2-2, with D possibly matching TRBD1 (5 bases). CDR1 and CDR2 (germline): SGHDN, FVKESK. This CDR3 contains 14 residues. V lost 1 base and J 5 bases, leaving 8 bases between the germline ends.

The rearrangement joins TRBV5-1 to TRBJ1-3, with TRBD1 matching 7 bases. Germline lookup yields CDR1 SGHRS and CDR2 YFSETQ. The CDR3 is 15 amino acids. J gave up 3 bases and V 0 bases, and 3 bases lay outside the gene matches. The CDR3 loop reads CASSLAAGGGNTIYF. The CDR3 DNA sequence: TGCGCCAGCAGCTTGGCAGCAGGGGGTGGAAACACCATATATTTT. Full variable domain (outside the CDR3, taken from reference TRBV5-1 and TRBJ1-3): KAGVTQTPRYLIKTRGQQVTLSCSPISGHRSVSWYQQTPGQGLQFLFEYFSETQRNKGNFPGRFSGRQFSNSRSEMNVSTLELGDSALYLCASSLAAGGGNTIYFGEGSWLTVV.

The rearrangement links TRBV19 to TRBJ1-5; D remains ambiguous. The CDR3 has 14 residues. The V gene's germline CDR1 is LNHDA and CDR2 SQIVND (reference sequence). Trimming took 4 bases from V and 1 from J, leaving 8 bases between them. The CDR3 bases are TGTGCCAGTAGTAGAGACCTCAGCAATCAGCCCCAGCATTTT. Translation: CASSRDLSNQPQHF.

The chain joins TRBV7-9 to TRBJ1-2, with 7 bases fitting TRBD1. V was pared by 3 bases and J by 5 bases, with 9 bases of the junction left unmatched. From germline, CDR1 is SEHNR and CDR2 FQNEAQ (reference sequence). The CDR3 is made up of 15 amino acids. DNA of the CDR3: TGTGCCAGCAGCTTCCACGACAGGGAACTGTATGGCTACACCTTC. Translating gives CASSFHDRELYGYTF. Combining the CDR3 with reference TRBV7-9 and TRBJ1-2 gives the whole variable domain DTGVSQNPRHKITKRGQNVTFRCDPISEHNRLYWYRQTLGQGPEFLTYFQNEAQLEKSRLLSDRFSAERPKGSFSTLEIQRTEQGDSAMYLCASSFHDRELYGYTFGSGTRLTVV.

The rearrangement links TRBV15 to TRBJ2-3, with 8 bases fitting TRBD2. The trim removed 5 bases at V and 2 bases at J, leaving 6 bases unmatched. Germline loops: CDR1 LNHNV, CDR2 YYDKDF (reference sequence). This CDR3 comprises 15 residues. Here the CDR3 reads CATSREGFPTDTQYF. CDR3 DNA: TGTGCCACCAGCCGGGAGGGTTTTCCCACAGATACGCAGTATTTT. Looking up the rest from reference TRBV15 and TRBJ2-3 gives the full variable domain: DAMVIQNPRYQVTQFGKPVTLSCSQTLNHNVMYWYQQKSSQAPKLLFHYYDKDFNNEADTPDNFQSRRPNTSFCFLDIRSPGLGDTAMYLCATSREGFPTDTQYFGPGTRLTVL.

This chain links TRBV7-2 with TRBJ1-5, with 7 bases identical to TRBD1. The CDR3 consists of 15 residues. Germline lookup yields CDR1 SGHTA and CDR2 FQGNSA. V was clipped by 1 base and J by 7 bases; unmatched bases: 7. The CDR3 is CASSLGGAGGQPQHF. CDR3 nucleotide sequence: TGTGCCAGCAGCTTAGGAGGGGCAGGGGGGCAGCCCCAGCATTTT.

The rearrangement uses TRBV4-2 and TRBJ1-3; D may be TRBD1 (5 bases). The CDR3 consists of 14 residues. V was trimmed by 3 bases and J by 2 bases, leaving 8 bases between them. In germline, CDR1 is LGHNA, CDR2 YNFKEQ. Here the CDR3 DNA reads TGTGCCAGCAGCCAGGGACCTACTGGAAACACCATATATTTT. Amino acid sequence: CASSQGPTGNTIYF.

The J gene is TRBJ1-2, the V gene TRBV5-6; possibly TRBD1 for D (6 bases). Trimming stripped 0 bases from V and 5 bases from J, with 8 bases between. The CDR3 contains 13 residues. From germline, CDR1 is SGHDT and CDR2 YYEEEE. The CDR3 sequence: CASSLDRVYGYTF. The DNA for the CDR3 is TGTGCCAGCAGCTTGGACAGGGTTTATGGCTACACCTTC.

V gene TRBV18 combines with J gene TRBJ1-3, with unresolved D. The CDR3 is 15 residues long. Germline V CDR1 and CDR2: KGHSH, LQKENI. Between the trimmed V and J ends, which lost 4 bases and 1 base, there was a span of 11 bases. The CDR3 is CASSLSQRSGNTIYF. CDR3 DNA: TGTGCCAGCTCACTCTCACAGAGATCTGGAAACACCATATATTTT.